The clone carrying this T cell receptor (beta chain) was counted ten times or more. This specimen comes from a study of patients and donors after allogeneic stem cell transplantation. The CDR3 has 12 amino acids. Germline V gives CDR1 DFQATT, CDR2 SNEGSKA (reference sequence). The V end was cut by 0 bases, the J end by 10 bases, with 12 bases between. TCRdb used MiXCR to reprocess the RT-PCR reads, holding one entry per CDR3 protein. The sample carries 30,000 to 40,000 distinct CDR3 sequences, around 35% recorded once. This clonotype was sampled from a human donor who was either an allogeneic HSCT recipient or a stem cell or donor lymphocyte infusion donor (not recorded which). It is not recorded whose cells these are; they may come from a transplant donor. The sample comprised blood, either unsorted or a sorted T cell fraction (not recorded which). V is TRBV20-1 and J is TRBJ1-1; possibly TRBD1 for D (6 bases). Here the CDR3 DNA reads TGCAGTGCTAGAGATCCAGGGGCGAGAGCTTTCTTT. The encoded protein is CSARDPGARAFF.